Each of the 6 T cell receptor beta chains below was sequenced from the same sample in a study of TIL therapy for anti-PD-1-resistant metastatic lung cancer. This was the immunoSEQ v3 assay. Here immunoSEQ multiplex PCR was the method, and the copy in TCRdb shows in-frame clones only, minus some. The sample records 25,000 to 30,000 clones, less than 65% being singletons. Time point here: pre-treatment sample, taken before nivolumab and TIL therapy. The tumor samples were excised metastases, mostly pleural nodules or supraclavicular lymph nodes. The input for sequencing was tumor tissue, taken at baseline. Source of these receptors: a woman aged 30 to 85 with non-small cell lung cancer.

V usage is TRBV2 and J usage is TRBJ1-2; D is unresolved. This CDR3 region has 14 residues. Germline CDR1 is SNHLY and CDR2 is FYNNEI. V was clipped by 4 bases and J by 0 bases, with 9 bases between them. CDR3 in DNA: TGTGCCAGCAGTGCGTGGGAAGCTAACTATGGCTACACCTTC. Its translation: CASSAWEANYGYTF.

J is TRBJ2-3 and V is TRBV7-9; TRBD2 matches at 9 bases. Germline CDR1 reads SEHNR; CDR2 reads FQNEAQ (reference sequence). CDR3 length equals 15 residues. V trimming: 7 bases; J trimming: 6 bases; junction bases outside the gene matches: 11. The CDR3 DNA follows: TGTGCCAGCATACCGGATAGCGGGAGAGGGGATACGCAGTATTTT. Protein product: CASIPDSGRGDTQYF.

This chain connects TRBV13 to TRBJ2-6; TRBD1 might be the D (6 bases). The CDR3 loop spans 16 amino acids. Germline V gene sequence: CDR1 PRHDT, CDR2 FYEKMQ (reference sequence). V lost 5 bases and J 6 bases, leaving 17 bases between the germline ends. The CDR3, as DNA: TGTGCCAGCAGCCCCCAAGGACAGCCGGCGGCCAACGTCCTGACTTTC. The encoded protein is CASSPQGQPAANVLTF.

The chain employs TRBV2 and TRBJ2-2; D remains unclear. The CDR3 is made up of 13 amino acids. V lost 6 bases and J 8 bases, leaving 13 bases between the germline ends. Germline CDR1 SNHLY, CDR2 FYNNEI. Here the CDR3 reads CASSLEFRGELFF. CDR3 nucleotides: TGTGCCAGCAGCCTTGAGTTTAGGGGGGAGCTGTTTTTT.

This clone was observed a single time. V usage is TRBV10-3 and J usage is TRBJ2-1; 14 bases line up with TRBD2. The junction had 3 bases not matched to a gene; V was cut back by 1 base and J by 7 bases. This CDR3 is 16 amino acids long. CDR1 is ENHRY, CDR2 SYGVKD, per germline. The CDR3 DNA is TGTGCCATCAGTGAGTTGGGACTAGCGGGAGCAAATGAGCAGTTCTTC. Protein sequence: CAISELGLAGANEQFF.

V gene TRBV6-1 combines with J gene TRBJ1-2, with 8 bases lining up with TRBD1. CDR1 is MNHNS and CDR2 is SASEGT in the germline V gene. The junction had 10 bases not matched to a gene; V was cut back by 10 bases and J by 6 bases. The CDR3 covers 13 residues. The chain's CDR3 is CATSQGADDGYTF. Written as DNA, the CDR3 is TGTGCCACGTCTCAGGGGGCAGATGATGGCTACACCTTC.